The rows below give T cell receptor beta chains drawn from one sample of a study of graft-versus-host responses after intestinal transplantation. These TCRs' antigens remain unknown. The table came from immunoSEQ multiplex PCR; TCRdb's copy has only in-frame clones and leaves some out. Here the sample spans some 84,000 clones, roughly 80% being singletons. This specimen was unstimulated CD4+ T cells sorted from spleen or lymph node cells, taken before intestinal transplant. The receptors come from a human donor who received an intestinal transplant. Both conserved end residues are part of each CDR3. The order of the fields is J gene, clone size, D gene, V gene, CDR3 protein, CDR3 DNA. The D gene is left open where the match is weak. Size tells how often a clone was seen (once, few, many) or the class of an expanded clone, and some rows leave it out.

>TRBJ2-7|-|TRBD2|TRBV10-2
CASSGASGIYEQYF
TGCGCCAGCAGTGGCGCTAGCGGGATCTACGAGCAGTACTTC
>TRBJ2-1|-|TRBD1|TRBV7-8
CASSLPRTGGVSYNEQFF
TGTGCCAGCAGCTTACCTCGGACAGGGGGCGTCTCCTACAATGAGCAGTTCTTC
>TRBJ1-4|-|TRBD1|TRBV6-5
CASRPGQGMNEKLFF
TGTGCCAGCAGACCGGGACAGGGGATGAATGAAAAACTGTTTTTT
>TRBJ2-5|-|TRBD2|TRBV6-5
CASSHTSGPRQTQYF
TGTGCCAGCAGTCACACTAGCGGGCCTAGACAGACCCAGTACTTC
>TRBJ1-1|-|TRBD1|TRBV5-1
CASRVTGANTEAFF
TGCGCCAGCAGAGTGACAGGGGCCAACACTGAAGCTTTCTTT
>TRBJ2-1|-|TRBD1|TRBV5-1
CASSSPYGQGANEQFF
TGCGCCAGCAGCTCCCCGTACGGGCAGGGGGCAAATGAGCAGTTCTTC
>TRBJ2-7|-|-|TRBV28
CASSHRDEQYF
TGTGCCAGCAGTCACCGGGACGAGCAGTACTTC
>TRBJ1-5|-|-|TRBV28
CASSWGTTNQPQHF
TGTGCCAGCAGTTGGGGCACAACCAATCAGCCCCAGCATTTT
>TRBJ1-2|-|TRBD1|TRBV27
CASSRTGRGYTF
TGTGCCAGCAGTCGGACAGGGAGAGGCTACACCTTC
>TRBJ2-5|-|TRBD1|TRBV15
CATKRGPFQETQYF
TGTGCCACCAAAAGGGGGCCCTTCCAAGAGACCCAGTACTTC
>TRBJ2-7|-|TRBD2|TRBV28
CASSSGAIYEQYF
TGTGCCAGCAGTAGCGGGGCCATCTACGAGCAGTACTTC
>TRBJ2-1|once|TRBD1|TRBV6-1
CASSPTGTGSNEQFF
TGTGCCAGCAGTCCTACCGGGACAGGGTCCAATGAGCAGTTCTTC
>TRBJ1-2|-|TRBD1|TRBV5-4
CASRPGQGAHANYGYTF
TGTGCCAGCAGACCTGGACAGGGGGCCCACGCTAACTATGGCTACACCTTC
>TRBJ1-2|-|-|TRBV11-2
CASSLAGAYGYTF
TGTGCCAGCAGCTTAGCAGGGGCTTATGGCTACACCTTC
>TRBJ1-4|-|-|TRBV2
CASTRQVNEKLFF
TGTGCCAGCACTCGGCAGGTTAATGAAAAACTGTTTTTT
>TRBJ2-7|-|-|TRBV6-5
CASSYPPVYEQYF
TGTGCCAGCAGTTACCCCCCGGTCTACGAGCAGTACTTC
>TRBJ1-1|-|-|TRBV5-4
CASSTGTRAEAFF
TGTGCCAGCAGCACAGGTACCCGGGCTGAAGCTTTCTTT
>TRBJ2-5|once|TRBD1|TRBV11-2
CASSSLRDRGKETQYF
TGTGCCAGCAGCAGCCTCCGGGACAGGGGTAAAGAGACCCAGTACTTC
>TRBJ2-1|few|TRBD2|TRBV9
CASSALGEGGRIGEQFF
TGTGCCAGCAGCGCCCTTGGAGAGGGAGGGCGGATTGGTGAGCAGTTCTTC
>TRBJ1-4|-|-|TRBV2
CASTAGGLNEKLFF
TGTGCCAGCACCGCGGGGGGGCTTAATGAAAAACTGTTTTTT
>TRBJ2-7|-|TRBD2|TRBV7-2
CASRSSAGGFYEQYF
TGTGCCAGCAGATCCTCGGCGGGGGGATTCTACGAGCAGTACTTC
>TRBJ2-2|-|TRBD1|TRBV11-3
CASSQATGDTGELFF
TGTGCCAGCAGCCAGGCTACAGGGGACACCGGGGAGCTGTTTTTT
>TRBJ1-6|few|TRBD1|TRBV4-1
CASSQTGGPLHF
TGCGCCAGCAGCCAGACAGGGGGACCCCTCCACTTT
>TRBJ2-7|-|-|TRBV18
CASSLDQGGEQYF
TGTGCCAGCTCACTGGATCAGGGGGGCGAGCAGTACTTC
>TRBJ2-5|-|-|TRBV5-6
CASSFWSPWEPQETQYF
TGTGCCAGCAGCTTTTGGTCCCCATGGGAGCCCCAAGAGACCCAGTACTTC
>TRBJ2-5|-|TRBD1|TRBV5-4
CASSFPQGQGQETQYF
TGTGCCAGCAGTTTCCCTCAGGGACAGGGACAAGAGACCCAGTACTTC
>TRBJ1-6|-|-|TRBV6-1
CASSESGQGNSPLHF
TGTGCCAGCAGTGAGTCGGGGCAGGGGAATTCACCCCTCCACTTT
>TRBJ2-2|-|-|TRBV6-1
CASSRGTGELFF
TGTGCCAGCAGCCGGGGGACCGGGGAGCTGTTTTTT
>TRBJ1-2|few|TRBD1|TRBV4-2
CASSRRDSLYGYTF
TGTGCCAGCAGTCGGAGGGACAGTCTGTATGGCTACACCTTC